Given below is one TCR beta chain in context. This clone was counted only a few times. Its antigen target is currently unknown. The record has no base qualities; no much larger clone is one base away. Every bulk PBMC sample had a fixed 350 ng of DNA loaded. The immunoSEQ TCRb Assay kit was used according to manufacturer instructions to amplify TCR beta CDR3 sequences from genomic DNA. The KAPA Library Quantification Kit for Illumina platforms was used to quantify the pooled libraries by qPCR. Pooled libraries were sequenced on an Illumina NextSeq 500, clustered at roughly 0.55-1.1 pM. On the study's bioinformatics: TCR data were analyzed with immunoSEQ ANALYZER and the R LymphoSeq package. A rearrangement efficiency score was calculated as productive divided by the sum of productive and non-productive CDR3 sequences. Clonality was measured with the Gini coefficient and diversity with the Renyi index at alpha=1, compared pairwise between timepoints within each patient. Clonal relatedness used an edit distance of 3, and repertoire similarity used the Bhattacharyya coefficient, both computed in LymphoSeq. To classify response, a linear discriminant analysis based on week-3 changes in clonality and diversity was built with the R MASS and caret packages. TCRdb limited this immuneACCESS table to in-frame rearrangements with V and J called. A share of clones is missing; checked studies link under half to unresolved V genes, and the rest is unexplained. That table supplies the V and J calls and clone size; D and trimming were determined from the DNA. The sample contains some 10,000 clones, approximately 87% of them found a single time. 6.5% to 7% of the sample is in the top ten clones.

Sample time point, as interpreted from the label and publication: week 3, after first cycle of checkpoint inhibitor. Blood samples were collected before treatment (T0) and at week 3 (W3), after the first cycle of checkpoint blockade. Except for two patients with rapid clinical progression, response was assessed 12 weeks after the first infusion by RECIST 1.1; disease control meant complete response, partial response or stable disease. Patients were excluded for prior systemic cancer treatment, concomitant immunosuppressant therapy or synchronous other active malignancies. To track both circulating cells and T cell turnover, TCR beta was sequenced from bulk PBMC as well as from plasma cell-free DNA. PBMC were isolated from blood with Lymphoprep and SepMate tubes, followed by red cell lysis. QIAamp DNA Blood Mini kits were used to extract DNA from PBMC and sorted T cell subsets. This specimen comes from a study of blood T cell dynamics during melanoma immunotherapy (dated by TCRdb to about 2020). Notes on the research overall: The patients had metastatic melanoma and were given first-line pembrolizumab or nivolumab plus ipilimumab as standard of care in the United Kingdom. The training cohort consisted of consecutive patients, while an additional independent group of patients from the same centre was pooled to form an external validation set. To identify early correlates of response, the study profiled peripheral T cell receptor repertoires in patients with metastatic melanoma before and after one cycle of checkpoint inhibitor therapy.

Unmatched junction bases come to 10, with V trimmed by 2 bases and J by 4 bases. For CDR1 and CDR2, the germline V gene lists LGHNA and YSLEER. The CDR3 has 17 amino acids, counting the end cysteine and phenylalanine. Just CDR3 DNA is preserved here, 51 bases in frame from base 1. The paper's findings and limits, for the study overall: Whether the T cell clones behind the repertoire changes were melanoma-specific or instead reflected general immune activation was something the study could not determine. Patients who later achieved disease control showed a bifurcated PBMC repertoire reorganization at W3, with increased clonality or increased diversity, unlike progressors. The relatively small sample size was recognized as a factor that could limit how well the results generalize.

This sequence originates from a human donor with melanoma. Sequencing was performed on blood, taken from a patient treated with checkpoint blockade. The sequence links TRBV4-3 to TRBJ2-2, with TRBD2 matching 7 junction bases. The nucleotide sequence is given as TGCGCCAGCAGCCAATCCCCGGGGGGTTCGTCCACCGGGGAGCTGTTTTTT. It translates to CASSQSPGGSSTGELFF.